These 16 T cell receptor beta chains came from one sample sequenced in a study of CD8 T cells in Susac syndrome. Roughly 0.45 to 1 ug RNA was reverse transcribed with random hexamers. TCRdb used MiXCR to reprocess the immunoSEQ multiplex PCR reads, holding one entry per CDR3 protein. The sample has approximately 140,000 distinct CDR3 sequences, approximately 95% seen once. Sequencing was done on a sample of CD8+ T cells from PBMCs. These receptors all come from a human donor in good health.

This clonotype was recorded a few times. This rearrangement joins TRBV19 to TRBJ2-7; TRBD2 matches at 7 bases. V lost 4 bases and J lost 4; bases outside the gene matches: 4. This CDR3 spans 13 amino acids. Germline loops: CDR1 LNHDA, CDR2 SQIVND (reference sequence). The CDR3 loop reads CASSSGSLYEQYF. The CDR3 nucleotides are TGTGCCAGTAGTAGCGGGAGTTTGTACGAGCAGTACTTC.

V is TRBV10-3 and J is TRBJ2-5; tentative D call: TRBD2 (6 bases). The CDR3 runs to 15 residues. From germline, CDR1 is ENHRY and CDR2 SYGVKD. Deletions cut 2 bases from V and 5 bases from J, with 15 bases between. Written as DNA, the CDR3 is TGTGCCATCAGTGAGGGGTGGCTAGCGCTGGAGACCCAGTACTTC. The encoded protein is CAISEGWLALETQYF.

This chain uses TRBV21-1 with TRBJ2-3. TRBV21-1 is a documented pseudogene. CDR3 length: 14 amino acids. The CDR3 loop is CASSKTEDTDTQYF. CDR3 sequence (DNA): TGTGCCAGCAGCAAGACGGAAGACACAGATACGCAGTATTTT.

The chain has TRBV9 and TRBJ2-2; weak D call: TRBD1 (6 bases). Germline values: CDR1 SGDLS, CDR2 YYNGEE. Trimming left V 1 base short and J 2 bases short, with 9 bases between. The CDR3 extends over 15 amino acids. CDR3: CASSVYGTNTGELFF. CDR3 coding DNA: TGTGCCAGCAGCGTATACGGGACAAACACCGGGGAGCTGTTTTTT.

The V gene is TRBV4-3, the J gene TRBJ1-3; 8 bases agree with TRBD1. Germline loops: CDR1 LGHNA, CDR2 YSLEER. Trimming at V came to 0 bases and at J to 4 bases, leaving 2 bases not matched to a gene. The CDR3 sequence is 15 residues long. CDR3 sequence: CASSQDRGLGNTIYF. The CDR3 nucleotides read TGCGCCAGCAGCCAAGACAGGGGGCTAGGAAACACCATATATTTT.

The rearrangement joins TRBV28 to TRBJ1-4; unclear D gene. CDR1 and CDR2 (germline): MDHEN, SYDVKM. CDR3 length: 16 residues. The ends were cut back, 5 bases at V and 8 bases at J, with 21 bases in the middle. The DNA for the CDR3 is TGTGCCAGCAGTCCACCTCCCGAGGGATTCATGGAAAAACTGTTTTTT. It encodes CASSPPPEGFMEKLFF. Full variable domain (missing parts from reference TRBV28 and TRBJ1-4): DVKVTQSSRYLVKRTGEKVFLECVQDMDHENMFWYRQDPGLGLRLIYFSYDVKMKEKGDIPEGYSVSREKKERFSLILESASTNQTSMYLCASSPPPEGFMEKLFFGSGTQLSVL.

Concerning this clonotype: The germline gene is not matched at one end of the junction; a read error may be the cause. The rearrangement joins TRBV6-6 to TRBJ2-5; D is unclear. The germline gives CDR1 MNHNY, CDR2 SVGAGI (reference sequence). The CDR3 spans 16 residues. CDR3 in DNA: TGTGCCAGTAGTTTCCCGAACGCTTACGGTCGGGAGACCCAGTACTTC. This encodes CASSFPNAYGRETQYF.

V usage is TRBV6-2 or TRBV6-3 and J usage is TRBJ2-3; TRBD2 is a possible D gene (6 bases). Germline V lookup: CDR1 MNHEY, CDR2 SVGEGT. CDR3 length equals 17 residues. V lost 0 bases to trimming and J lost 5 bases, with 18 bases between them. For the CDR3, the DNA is TGTGCCAGCAGTTACTCGATCATCGCGGGAATGCAAGATACGCAGTATTTT. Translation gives CASSYSIIAGMQDTQYF.

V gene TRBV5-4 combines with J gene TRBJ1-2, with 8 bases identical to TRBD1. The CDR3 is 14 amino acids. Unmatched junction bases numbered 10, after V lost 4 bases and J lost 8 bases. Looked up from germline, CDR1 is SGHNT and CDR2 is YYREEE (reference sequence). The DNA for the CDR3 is TGTGCCAGCAGCCGACAGGGGCGCCCGGGGGGCTACACCTTC. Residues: CASSRQGRPGGYTF.

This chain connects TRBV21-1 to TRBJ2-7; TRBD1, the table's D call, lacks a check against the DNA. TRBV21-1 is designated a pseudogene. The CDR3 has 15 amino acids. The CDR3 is CATILGSSPIYEQYF. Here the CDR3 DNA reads TGTGCCACCATCCTGGGAAGTAGCCCAATCTACGAGCAGTACTTC.

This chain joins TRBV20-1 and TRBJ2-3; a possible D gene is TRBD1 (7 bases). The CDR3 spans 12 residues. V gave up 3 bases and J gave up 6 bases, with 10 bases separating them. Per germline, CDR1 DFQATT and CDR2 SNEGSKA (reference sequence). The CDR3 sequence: CSASQGGDTQYF. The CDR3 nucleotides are TGCAGTGCTAGCCAGGGGGGCGATACGCAGTATTTT.

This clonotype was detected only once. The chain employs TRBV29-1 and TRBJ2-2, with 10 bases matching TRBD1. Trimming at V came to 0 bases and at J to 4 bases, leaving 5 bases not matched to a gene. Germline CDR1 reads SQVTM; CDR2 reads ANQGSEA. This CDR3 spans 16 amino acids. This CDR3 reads CSVEDRDRGLTGELFF. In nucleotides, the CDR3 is TGCAGCGTTGAAGACCGGGACAGGGGTCTCACCGGGGAGCTGTTTTTT.

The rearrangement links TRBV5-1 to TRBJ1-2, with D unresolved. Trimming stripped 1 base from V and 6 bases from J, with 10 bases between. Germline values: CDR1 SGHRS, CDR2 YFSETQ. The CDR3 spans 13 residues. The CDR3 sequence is CASSLQVGNGYTF. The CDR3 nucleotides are TGCGCCAGCAGCTTGCAGGTCGGGAATGGCTACACCTTC.

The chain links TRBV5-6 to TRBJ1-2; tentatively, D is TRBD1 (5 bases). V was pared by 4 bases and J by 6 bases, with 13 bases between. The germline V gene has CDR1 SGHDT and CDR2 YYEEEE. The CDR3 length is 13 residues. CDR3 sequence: CASSPPGGDGYTF. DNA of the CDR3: TGTGCCAGCAGCCCCCCGGGGGGAGATGGCTACACCTTC.

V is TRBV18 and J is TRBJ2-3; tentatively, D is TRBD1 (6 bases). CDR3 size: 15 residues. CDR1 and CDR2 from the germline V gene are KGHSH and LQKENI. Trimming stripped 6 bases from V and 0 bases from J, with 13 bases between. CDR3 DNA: TGTGCCAGCTCCCACGGGACAACTAGCACAGATACGCAGTATTTT. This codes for CASSHGTTSTDTQYF.

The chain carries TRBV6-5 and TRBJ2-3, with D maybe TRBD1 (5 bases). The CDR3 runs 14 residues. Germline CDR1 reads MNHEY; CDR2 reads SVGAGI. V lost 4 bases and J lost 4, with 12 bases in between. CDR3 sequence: CASSFRRAADTQYF. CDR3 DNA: TGTGCCAGCAGTTTCCGCAGGGCCGCAGATACGCAGTATTTT.